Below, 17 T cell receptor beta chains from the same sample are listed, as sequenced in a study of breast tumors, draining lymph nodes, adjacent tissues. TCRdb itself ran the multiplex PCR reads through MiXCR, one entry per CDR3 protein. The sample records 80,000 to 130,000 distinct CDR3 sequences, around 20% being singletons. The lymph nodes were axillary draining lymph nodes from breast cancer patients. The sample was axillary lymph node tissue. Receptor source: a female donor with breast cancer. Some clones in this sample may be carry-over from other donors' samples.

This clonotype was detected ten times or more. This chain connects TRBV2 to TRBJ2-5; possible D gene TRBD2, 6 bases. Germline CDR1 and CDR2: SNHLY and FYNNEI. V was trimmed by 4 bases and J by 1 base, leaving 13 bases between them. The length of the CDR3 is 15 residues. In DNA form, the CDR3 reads TGTGCCAGCAGTGTTGGAGGGGCTCCCCAAGAGACCCAGTACTTC. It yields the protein CASSVGGAPQETQYF.

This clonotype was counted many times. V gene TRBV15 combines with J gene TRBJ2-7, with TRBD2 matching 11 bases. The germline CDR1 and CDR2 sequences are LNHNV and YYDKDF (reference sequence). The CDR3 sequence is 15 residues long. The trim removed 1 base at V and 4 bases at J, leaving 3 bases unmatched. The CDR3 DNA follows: TGTGCCACCAGCAGAGTCCCTAGCGGGAGGTACGAGCAGTACTTC. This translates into CATSRVPSGRYEQYF.

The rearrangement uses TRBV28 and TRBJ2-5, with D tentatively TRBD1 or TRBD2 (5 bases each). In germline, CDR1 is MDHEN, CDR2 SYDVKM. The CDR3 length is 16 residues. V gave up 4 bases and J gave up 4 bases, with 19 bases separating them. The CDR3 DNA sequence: TGTGCCAGCAGTTCCTCGGCCGTTGGGACGGGAGAGACCCAGTACTTC. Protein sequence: CASSSSAVGTGETQYF.

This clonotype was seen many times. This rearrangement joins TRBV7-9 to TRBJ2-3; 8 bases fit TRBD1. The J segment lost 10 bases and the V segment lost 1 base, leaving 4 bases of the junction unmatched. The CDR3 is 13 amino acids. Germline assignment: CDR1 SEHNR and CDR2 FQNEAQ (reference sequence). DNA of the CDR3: TGTGCCAGCAGCTTAGGAGGACAGGGTTCGCAGTATTTT. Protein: CASSLGGQGSQYF. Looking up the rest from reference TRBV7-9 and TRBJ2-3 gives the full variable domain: DTGVSQNPRHKITKRGQNVTFRCDPISEHNRLYWYRQTLGQGPEFLTYFQNEAQLEKSRLLSDRFSAERPKGSFSTLEIQRTEQGDSAMYLCASSLGGQGSQYFGPGTRLTVL.

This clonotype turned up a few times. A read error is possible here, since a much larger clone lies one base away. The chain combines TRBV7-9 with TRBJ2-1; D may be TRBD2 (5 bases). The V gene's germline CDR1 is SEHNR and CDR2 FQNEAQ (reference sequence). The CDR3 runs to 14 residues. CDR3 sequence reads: CASSLRGSRNGQFF. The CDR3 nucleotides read TGTGCCAGCAGCTTACGAGGGAGCCGGAATGGGCAGTTCTTC.

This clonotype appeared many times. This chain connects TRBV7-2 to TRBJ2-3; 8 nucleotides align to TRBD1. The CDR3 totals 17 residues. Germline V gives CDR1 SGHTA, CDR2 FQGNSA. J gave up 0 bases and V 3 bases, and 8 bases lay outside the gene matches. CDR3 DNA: TGTGCCAGCAGCTTTCCGGGACAGGAGATAAGCACAGATACGCAGTATTTT. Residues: CASSFPGQEISTDTQYF.

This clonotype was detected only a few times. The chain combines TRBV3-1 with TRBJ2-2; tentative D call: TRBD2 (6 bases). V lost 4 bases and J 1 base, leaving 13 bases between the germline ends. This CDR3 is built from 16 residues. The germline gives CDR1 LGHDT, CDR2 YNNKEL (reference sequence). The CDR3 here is CASSPRDSGNTGELFF. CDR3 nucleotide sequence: TGTGCCAGCAGCCCAAGGGATAGCGGGAACACCGGGGAGCTGTTTTTT.

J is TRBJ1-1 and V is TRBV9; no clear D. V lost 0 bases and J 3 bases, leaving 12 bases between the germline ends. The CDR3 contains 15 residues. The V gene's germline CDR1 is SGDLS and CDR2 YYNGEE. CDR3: CASSVGMGWDTEAFF. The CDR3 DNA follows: TGTGCCAGCAGCGTAGGCATGGGTTGGGACACTGAAGCTTTCTTT.

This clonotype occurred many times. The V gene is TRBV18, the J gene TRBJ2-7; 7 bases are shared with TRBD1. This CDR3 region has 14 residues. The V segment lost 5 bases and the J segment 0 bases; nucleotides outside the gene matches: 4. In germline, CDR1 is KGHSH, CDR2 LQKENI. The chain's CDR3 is CASSSDRSSYEQYF. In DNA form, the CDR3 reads TGTGCCAGCTCATCGGACAGGAGCTCCTACGAGCAGTACTTC.

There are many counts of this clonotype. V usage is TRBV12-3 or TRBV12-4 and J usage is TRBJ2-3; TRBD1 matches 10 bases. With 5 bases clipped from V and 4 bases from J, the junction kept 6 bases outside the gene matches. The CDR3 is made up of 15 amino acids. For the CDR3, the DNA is TGTGCCAGCAGTAAACGGACAGGGGGATCAGATACGCAGTATTTT. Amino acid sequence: CASSKRTGGSDTQYF.

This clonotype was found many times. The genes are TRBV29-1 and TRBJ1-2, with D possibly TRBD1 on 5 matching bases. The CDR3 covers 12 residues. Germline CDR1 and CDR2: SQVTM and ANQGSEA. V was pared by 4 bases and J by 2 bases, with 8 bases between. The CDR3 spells CSVGQQNYGYTF. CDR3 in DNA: TGCAGCGTTGGACAGCAGAACTATGGCTACACCTTC.

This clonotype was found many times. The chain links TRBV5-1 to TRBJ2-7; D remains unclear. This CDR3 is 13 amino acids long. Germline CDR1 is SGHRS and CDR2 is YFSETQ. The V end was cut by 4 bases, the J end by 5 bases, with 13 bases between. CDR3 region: CASSDTSDHEQYF. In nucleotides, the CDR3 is TGCGCCAGCAGCGATACCTCGGACCACGAGCAGTACTTC.

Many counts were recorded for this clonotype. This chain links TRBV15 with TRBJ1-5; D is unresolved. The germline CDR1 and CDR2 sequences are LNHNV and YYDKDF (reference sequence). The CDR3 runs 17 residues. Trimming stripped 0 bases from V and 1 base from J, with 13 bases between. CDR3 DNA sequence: TGTGCCACCAGCAGAGATCCCGGCGCCTGGAGCAATCAGCCCCAGCATTTT. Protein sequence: CATSRDPGAWSNQPQHF.

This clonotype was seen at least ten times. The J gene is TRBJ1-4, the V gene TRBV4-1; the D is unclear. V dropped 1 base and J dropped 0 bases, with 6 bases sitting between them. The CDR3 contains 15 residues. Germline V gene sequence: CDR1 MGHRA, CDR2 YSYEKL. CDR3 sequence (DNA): TGCGCCAGCAGCCAAGTAGGAACAACTAATGAAAAACTGTTTTTT. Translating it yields CASSQVGTTNEKLFF.

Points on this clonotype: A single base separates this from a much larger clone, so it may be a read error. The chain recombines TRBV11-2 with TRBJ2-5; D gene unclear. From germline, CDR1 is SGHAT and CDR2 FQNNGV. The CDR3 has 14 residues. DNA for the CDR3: TGTGTCAGCAGCTTAGGGCCTCATGGAGAGACCCAGTACTTC. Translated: CVSSLGPHGETQYF.

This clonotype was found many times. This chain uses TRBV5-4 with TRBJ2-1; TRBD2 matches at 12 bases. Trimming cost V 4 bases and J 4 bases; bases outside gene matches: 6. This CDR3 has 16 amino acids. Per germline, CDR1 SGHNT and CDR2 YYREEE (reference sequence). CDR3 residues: CASSPASGRGYNEQFF. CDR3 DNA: TGTGCCAGCAGCCCCGCTAGCGGGAGGGGGTACAATGAGCAGTTCTTC.

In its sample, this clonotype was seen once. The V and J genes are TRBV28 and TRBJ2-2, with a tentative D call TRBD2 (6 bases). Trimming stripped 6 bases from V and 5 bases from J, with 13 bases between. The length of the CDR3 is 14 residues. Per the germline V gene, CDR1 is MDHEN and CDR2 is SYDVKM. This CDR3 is CASRIGGITGELFF. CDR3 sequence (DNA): TGTGCCAGCAGAATAGGCGGGATTACCGGGGAGCTGTTTTTT.